This T cell receptor beta chain was profiled in a study of blood T cell repertoires in COVID-19. This clone was seen once. The ends were cut back, 5 bases at V and 1 base at J, with 10 bases in the middle. Germline values: CDR1 GTSNPN, CDR2 SVGIG (reference sequence). The CDR3 consists of 13 residues. Measured with immunoSEQ multiplex PCR; TCRdb has only the in-frame clones, and not every one. Of fewer than 450,000 clones detected, approximately 90% appear once; the ten largest clones hold about 1.2%. Sequenced: PBMCs or T cells enriched from blood (not recorded which). The rearrangement links TRBV30 to TRBJ2-3; D remains ambiguous. The sequence was collected from a woman under 30 who had recovered from COVID-19. CDR3 residues: CAWDPQGTDTQYF. The CDR3 DNA reads as TGTGCCTGGGACCCGCAGGGCACAGATACGCAGTATTTT.